The 27 T cell receptor beta chains listed next were all sequenced from one sample in a study of T cell repertoires in cytomegalovirus infection. Their specific antigens are unknown. TCRdb ran MiXCR on the reads and lists one entry per CDR3 protein. The sample includes about half a million distinct CDR3 sequences, 25% to 35% of them seen just once. The source material was cultured PBMCs, sampled from culture after CMV antigen stimulation. Source of these receptors: a human donor in good health (CMV status not recorded). Some clones in this sample may be carry-over from other donors' samples.

This chain joins TRBV28 and TRBJ1-2; possibly TRBD1 for D (5 bases). Per the germline V gene, CDR1 is MDHEN and CDR2 is SYDVKM. Trimming removed 5 bases from V and 7 bases from J, with 17 bases in between. The CDR3 is 14 residues long. CDR3 sequence reads: CASSPGDGTPGYTF. CDR3 DNA: TGTGCCAGCAGTCCCGGGGACGGCACCCCTGGCTACACCTTC.

The rearrangement uses TRBV7-2 and TRBJ2-3; a weak D match, TRBD1 (6 bases). Trimming cost V 8 bases and J 2 bases, with 11 bases left between them. This CDR3 has 13 amino acids. Per germline, CDR1 SGHTA and CDR2 FQGNSA. DNA of the CDR3: TGTGCCAGCTCGGACAGTTACACAGATACGCAGTATTTT. This sequence encodes CASSDSYTDTQYF. Full variable domain (missing parts from reference TRBV7-2 and TRBJ2-3): GAGVSQSPSNKVTEKGKDVELRCDPISGHTALYWYRQSLGQGLEFLIYFQGNSAPDKSGLPSDRFSAERTGGSVSTLTIQRTQQEDSAVYLCASSDSYTDTQYFGPGTRLTVL.

The J gene is TRBJ1-1, the V gene TRBV6-1, with D tentatively TRBD1 (5 bases). Germline lookup yields CDR1 MNHNS and CDR2 SASEGT. Trimming stripped 4 bases from V and 4 bases from J, with 16 bases between. The CDR3 runs 15 residues. CDR3 DNA sequence: TGTGCCAGCAGTGCACTAACAGGAGTCGGCACTGAAGCTTTCTTT. It yields the protein CASSALTGVGTEAFF.

This chain uses TRBV7-2 with TRBJ2-5; 7 nucleotides align to TRBD1. Unmatched junction bases numbered 1, after V lost 3 bases and J lost 0 bases. Germline V gene data show CDR1 as SGHTA and CDR2 as FQGNSA. This CDR3 is built from 14 residues. The CDR3: CASSLGQYQETQYF. The CDR3 coding sequence is TGTGCCAGCAGCTTGGGACAGTACCAAGAGACCCAGTACTTC. Looking up the rest from reference TRBV7-2 and TRBJ2-5 gives the full variable domain: GAGVSQSPSNKVTEKGKDVELRCDPISGHTALYWYRQSLGQGLEFLIYFQGNSAPDKSGLPSDRFSAERTGGSVSTLTIQRTQQEDSAVYLCASSLGQYQETQYFGPGTRLLVL.

This clonotype showed up many times. The chain uses TRBV7-2 and TRBJ1-3, with unresolved D. In germline, CDR1 is SGHTA, CDR2 FQGNSA. This CDR3 has 13 amino acids. V was clipped by 3 bases and J by 3 bases, with 6 bases between them. CDR3 protein: CASSLQLGNTIYF. Written as DNA, the CDR3 is TGTGCCAGCAGCTTGCAGCTTGGAAACACCATATATTTT. Variable domain in full (rest from reference TRBV7-2 and TRBJ1-3): GAGVSQSPSNKVTEKGKDVELRCDPISGHTALYWYRQSLGQGLEFLIYFQGNSAPDKSGLPSDRFSAERTGGSVSTLTIQRTQQEDSAVYLCASSLQLGNTIYFGEGSWLTVV.

This clonotype was seen a handful of times. This CDR3 reads CASSLDKRNTIYF. Written as DNA, the CDR3 is TGTGCCAGCAGCTTAGATAAGAGAAACACCATATATTTT. The J gene is TRBJ1-3, the V gene TRBV7-2; no reliable D call. Germline V gives CDR1 SGHTA, CDR2 FQGNSA. V lost 1 base and J lost 5, with 6 bases in between. CDR3 length: 13 amino acids.

V gene TRBV7-9 combines with J gene TRBJ1-4; 9 nucleotides align to TRBD1. This CDR3 region has 16 residues. Trimming cost V 1 base and J 5 bases; bases outside gene matches: 5. CDR1 SEHNR and CDR2 FQNEAQ come from the germline V gene (reference sequence). The CDR3 DNA follows: TGTGCCAGCAGCTTAGTCCCGGGACAGGGAAATGAAAAACTGTTTTTT. It codes for CASSLVPGQGNEKLFF. The full variable domain, rest sourced from reference TRBV7-9 and TRBJ1-4, is DTGVSQNPRHKITKRGQNVTFRCDPISEHNRLYWYRQTLGQGPEFLTYFQNEAQLEKSRLLSDRFSAERPKGSFSTLEIQRTEQGDSAMYLCASSLVPGQGNEKLFFGSGTQLSVL.

V is TRBV6-2 or TRBV6-3 and J is TRBJ1-4, with D possibly TRBD1 on 5 matching bases. V dropped 6 bases and J dropped 5 bases, with 16 bases sitting between them. Germline CDR1 and CDR2: MNHEY and SVGEGT. This CDR3 is built from 15 residues. In nucleotides, the CDR3 is TGTGCCAGCAGGTACACAGGTCGTAAAAATGAAAAACTGTTTTTT. Protein product: CASRYTGRKNEKLFF.

This chain uses TRBV27 with TRBJ1-1; possible D gene TRBD1, 5 bases. CDR3 length equals 15 residues. V lost 5 bases and J 1 base, leaving 14 bases between the germline ends. Germline CDR1 reads MNHEY; CDR2 reads SMNVEV (reference sequence). As DNA, the CDR3 is TGTGCCAGCAGTCCCCCGGGACTGCCGAACACTGAAGCTTTCTTT. Protein: CASSPPGLPNTEAFF.

V usage is TRBV27 and J usage is TRBJ2-7; 11 bases align to TRBD1. V shed 0 bases, J shed 13 bases, and the junction held 8 bases outside the gene matches. The CDR3 has 14 amino acids. The germline gives CDR1 MNHEY, CDR2 SMNVEV (reference sequence). CDR3 in amino acids: CASSLSSDRGRRYF. The CDR3 coding sequence is TGTGCCAGCAGTTTATCGTCGGACAGGGGGCGTCGATACTTC.

A few counts support this clonotype. This chain uses TRBV11-2 with TRBJ2-2; 13 bases align to TRBD2. The CDR3 totals 17 residues. In germline, CDR1 is SGHAT, CDR2 FQNNGV. V was pared by 4 bases and J by 6 bases, with 8 bases of the junction left unmatched. Here the CDR3 DNA reads TGTGCCAGCAGCTCTAGCCCTGGACTAGCGGGAGCCGGGGAGCTGTTTTTT. Residues: CASSSSPGLAGAGELFF.

This clonotype was detected a few times. The chain couples TRBV10-3 to TRBJ1-6, with D possibly matching TRBD1 (5 bases). This CDR3 is built from 12 residues. Germline lookup yields CDR1 ENHRY and CDR2 SYGVKD. The V and J ends lost 8 bases and 7 bases respectively, with 9 bases between them. The CDR3 sequence is CAIGGGNSPLHF. In DNA form, the CDR3 reads TGTGCCATCGGTGGGGGAAATTCACCCCTCCACTTT.

The V call is TRBV19, the J call TRBJ1-4; a possible D gene is TRBD1 (6 bases). Trimming removed 5 bases at V and 7 bases at J, with 23 bases between. CDR1 is LNHDA and CDR2 is SQIVND in the germline V gene (reference sequence). The CDR3 is 17 residues long. The CDR3 reads CASSLELTGAAGEKLFF. CDR3 nucleotide sequence: TGTGCCAGTAGTCTCGAACTGACGGGGGCCGCAGGTGAAAAACTGTTTTTT.

The chain uses TRBV6-1 and TRBJ2-1; 10 bases map to TRBD2. Germline V gene sequence: CDR1 MNHNS, CDR2 SASEGT. The CDR3 loop spans 15 amino acids. Germline trimming cut 3 bases from V and 6 bases from J; bases unmatched to any gene: 5. CDR3 sequence: CASSEPGTSVNEQFF. The CDR3 DNA sequence: TGTGCCAGCAGTGAGCCCGGGACTAGCGTCAATGAGCAGTTCTTC.

Ten or more counts support this clonotype. This rearrangement joins TRBV12-3 or TRBV12-4 to TRBJ2-2, with TRBD2 identical over 8 bases. This CDR3 is built from 15 residues. Trimming removed 3 bases from V and 5 bases from J; junction bases left unmatched: 5. The CDR3 bases are TGTGCCAGCAGTTTTACGGGAGGGCCAACCGGGGAGCTGTTTTTT. Protein sequence: CASSFTGGPTGELFF.

The rearrangement links TRBV6-6 to TRBJ2-7; 9 nucleotides align to TRBD1. Losses at the gene ends were 5 bases for V and 5 bases for J; bases not matched to a gene: 7. Germline V gene lookup returns CDR1 MNHNY and CDR2 SVGAGI (reference sequence). The CDR3 is 14 amino acids. The CDR3 coding sequence is TGTGCCAGCAGTCAGACAGGGGGTAGGCACGAGCAGTACTTC. Its translation is CASSQTGGRHEQYF.

This clonotype came up once. V and J are TRBV5-8 and TRBJ1-5; D gene ambiguous. V lost 6 bases and J 6 bases, leaving 10 bases between the germline ends. Germline V lookup: CDR1 SGHTS, CDR2 YDEGEE. CDR3 length equals 12 residues. The chain's CDR3 is CASTYGGQPQHF. The CDR3 bases are TGTGCCAGCACCTACGGAGGTCAGCCCCAGCATTTT.

The table lists this clonotype with a few counts. The chain combines TRBV20-1 with TRBJ2-5; tentative D call: TRBD1 (5 bases). Per germline, CDR1 DFQATT and CDR2 SNEGSKA (reference sequence). This CDR3 comprises 13 residues. V dropped 5 bases and J dropped 4 bases, with 14 bases sitting between them. Written as DNA, the CDR3 is TGCAGTGCTCCTAGGGGAATCGGAGAGACCCAGTACTTC. This encodes CSAPRGIGETQYF.

The chain carries TRBV28 and TRBJ2-1; 8 nucleotides align to TRBD2. Germline loops: CDR1 MDHEN, CDR2 SYDVKM. The CDR3 extends over 14 amino acids. Germline trimming cut 3 bases from V and 9 bases from J; bases unmatched to any gene: 7. The CDR3, as DNA: TGTGCCAGCAGTTTCGGGGGGGTAGGGGGTGAGCAGTTCTTC. Translation gives CASSFGGVGGEQFF.

This rearrangement joins TRBV5-4 to TRBJ2-3; TRBD2 matches 12 bases. The length of the CDR3 is 17 residues. Germline values: CDR1 SGHNT, CDR2 YYREEE (reference sequence). Losses at the gene ends were 5 bases for V and 5 bases for J; bases not matched to a gene: 12. In DNA form, the CDR3 reads TGTGCCAGCAGACCCACTAGCGGGAGGCCGGTGAGAGATACGCAGTATTTT. Its protein is CASRPTSGRPVRDTQYF.

The chain couples TRBV7-7 to TRBJ2-2, with D perhaps TRBD1 (5 bases). The germline gives CDR1 SSHAT, CDR2 FNYEAQ (reference sequence). The V end was cut by 2 bases, the J end by 5 bases, with 12 bases between. The CDR3 extends over 15 amino acids. Here the CDR3 DNA reads TGTGCCAGCAGCTTACAAGGGGAAGATACCGGGGAGCTGTTTTTT. It yields the protein CASSLQGEDTGELFF. The full variable domain, with the rest looked up from reference TRBV7-7 and TRBJ2-2, is GAGVSQSPRYKVTKRGQDVTLRCDPISSHATLYWYQQALGQGPEFLTYFNYEAQPDKSGLPSDRFSAERPEGSISTLTIQRTEQRDSAMYRCASSLQGEDTGELFFGEGSRLTVL.

The rearrangement links TRBV29-1 to TRBJ2-7; 13 bases are a match to TRBD2. V trimming: 8 bases; J trimming: 1 base; junction bases outside the gene matches: 11. This CDR3 region has 16 residues. CDR1 is SQVTM, CDR2 ANQGSEA, per germline. The CDR3 reads CSSRGTSGTPSYEQYV. Written as DNA, the CDR3 is TGCAGCTCCAGGGGGACTAGCGGGACTCCTTCCTACGAGCAGTACGTC.

The chain carries TRBV19 and TRBJ2-1; 7 bases are shared with TRBD1. The CDR3 is 13 amino acids. V was clipped by 6 bases and J by 5 bases; unmatched bases: 4. CDR1 is LNHDA and CDR2 is SQIVND in the germline V gene (reference sequence). The CDR3 coding sequence is TGTGCCAGTAGCGACGGACAGGACAATGAGCAGTTCTTC. Its translation: CASSDGQDNEQFF. The whole variable domain, filled in from reference TRBV19 and TRBJ2-1, reads DGGITQSPKYLFRKEGQNVTLSCEQNLNHDAMYWYRQDPGQGLRLIYYSQIVNDFQKGDIAEGYSVSREKKESFPLTVTSAQKNPTAFYLCASSDGQDNEQFFGPGTRLTVL.

The chain has TRBV30 and TRBJ1-5, with D possibly TRBD1 on 6 matching bases. The CDR3 is made up of 14 amino acids. Trimming stripped 2 bases from V and 7 bases from J, with 15 bases between. Germline-derived CDR1 and CDR2 are GTSNPN and SVGIG (reference sequence). Here the CDR3 DNA reads TGTGCCTGGAGTCCCGGGGGGGCGGGGCAGCCCCAGCATTTT. This gives the protein CAWSPGGAGQPQHF.

The chain recombines TRBV28 with TRBJ2-6; TRBD2 aligns across 7 bases. CDR3 length equals 20 residues. The germline V gene has CDR1 MDHEN and CDR2 SYDVKM. J gave up 0 bases and V 5 bases, and 16 bases lay outside the gene matches. The DNA for the CDR3 is TGTGCCAGCAGTCAAGCCCCCTGGCGGGAGAACAACTCTGGGGCCAACGTCCTGACTTTC. Residues: CASSQAPWRENNSGANVLTF.

The genes are TRBV4-1 and TRBJ2-5; perhaps TRBD2 as D (6 bases). This CDR3 is built from 16 residues. V lost 0 bases, J lost 4 bases, and 15 bases lay in between. The germline V gene encodes CDR1 MGHRA and CDR2 YSYEKL. The CDR3 region is CASSQDTGVGGETQYF. The CDR3 bases are TGCGCCAGCAGCCAAGATACGGGAGTCGGTGGAGAGACCCAGTACTTC.

This clonotype was found a few times. This chain links TRBV4-1 with TRBJ2-1; D could derive from TRBD1 or TRBD2 (5 bases each). The CDR3 length is 12 residues. V lost 4 bases and J lost 10, with 11 bases in between. The germline V gene encodes CDR1 MGHRA and CDR2 YSYEKL. This chain's CDR3 is CASSPRGVEQFF. CDR3 nucleotides: TGCGCCAGCAGCCCGAGGGGCGTCGAGCAGTTCTTC.